A single sample gave rise to the 8 T cell receptor beta chains below, sequenced in a study of cytomegalovirus exposure and HLA in healthy donors. The PCR had 60 Vbeta and 13 Jbeta primers. Clones were read by immunoSEQ multiplex PCR, and TCRdb kept only the in-frame ones, dropping some. The table shows 70,000 to 90,000 clones, with approximately 82% occurring only once. The sequenced sample consisted of PBMCs. All receptors come from a man between 35 and 55 years old in good health and CMV-seronegative.

This clone was detected once. This rearrangement joins TRBV7-9 to TRBJ2-1; TRBD2 is a possible D gene (6 bases). This CDR3 contains 14 residues. Trimming left V 4 bases short and J 10 bases short, with 17 bases between. The germline V gene has CDR1 SEHNR and CDR2 FQNEAQ (reference sequence). The CDR3 protein is CASSWVSDYDEQFF. As DNA, the CDR3 is TGTGCCAGCAGCTGGGTCTCGGACTATGACGAGCAGTTCTTC.

CDR3: CASSLQGADLGYTF. DNA for the CDR3: TGTGCCAGCAGCTTACAGGGGGCCGATCTGGGCTACACCTTC. The J gene is TRBJ1-2, the V gene TRBV7-9, with 8 positions matching TRBD1. V was clipped by 2 bases and J by 8 bases; unmatched bases: 7. CDR3 length: 14 residues. From germline, CDR1 is SEHNR and CDR2 FQNEAQ (reference sequence).

This chain joins TRBV6-1 and TRBJ2-1; the match to TRBD2 covers 11 bases. The trim removed 4 bases at V and 8 bases at J, leaving 7 bases unmatched. The CDR3 contains 15 residues. Germline V lookup: CDR1 MNHNS, CDR2 SASEGT. The CDR3 reads CASSGLAGGLDEQFF. The DNA for the CDR3 is TGTGCCAGCAGTGGTCTAGCGGGAGGACTGGATGAGCAGTTCTTC.

This chain connects TRBV30 to TRBJ1-5; D not resolved. The ends were cut back, 1 base at V and 7 bases at J, with 11 bases in the middle. Germline V lookup: CDR1 GTSNPN, CDR2 SVGIG (reference sequence). The CDR3 length is 13 residues. The CDR3 region has the DNA TGTGCCTGGAGTGGGCATAATATCCAGCCCCAGCATTTT. Translating it yields CAWSGHNIQPQHF.

As concerns this clone: This specimen includes other DNA sequences encoding the same CDR3. V gene TRBV6-1 combines with J gene TRBJ1-5, with 7 nucleotides matching TRBD1. V lost 7 bases, J lost 7 bases, and 10 bases stayed unmatched. CDR3 size: 14 residues. Germline V gene lookup returns CDR1 MNHNS and CDR2 SASEGT. The CDR3 sequence: CASIGIYRGQPQHF. The CDR3 nucleotides read TGTGCCAGCATCGGGATCTACAGGGGACAGCCCCAGCATTTT.

The V gene is TRBV28, the J gene TRBJ2-2; D is possibly TRBD2 (6 bases). The CDR3 is 14 residues long. Germline CDR1 is MDHEN and CDR2 is SYDVKM. V was cut by 3 bases and J by 1 base, with 6 bases left in between. This CDR3 is CASSLGGNTGELFF. CDR3 bases: TGTGCCAGCAGTTTGGGGGGGAACACCGGGGAGCTGTTTTTT. Complete variable domain (other parts from reference TRBV28 and TRBJ2-2): DVKVTQSSRYLVKRTGEKVFLECVQDMDHENMFWYRQDPGLGLRLIYFSYDVKMKEKGDIPEGYSVSREKKERFSLILESASTNQTSMYLCASSLGGNTGELFFGEGSRLTVL.

CDR3 residues: CASSFPGQGDYEQYF. The CDR3 coding sequence is TGTGCCAGCAGTTTCCCGGGACAGGGGGACTACGAGCAGTACTTC. The rearrangement links TRBV28 to TRBJ2-7, with 11 bases identical to TRBD1. The CDR3 spans 15 residues. Germline V gene sequence: CDR1 MDHEN, CDR2 SYDVKM. The V segment lost 3 bases and the J segment 3 bases; nucleotides outside the gene matches: 4.

The rearrangement links TRBV30 to TRBJ2-2; 8 bases agree with TRBD1. V lost 8 bases and J lost 1; bases outside the gene matches: 3. The CDR3 is made up of 13 amino acids. Germline V gives CDR1 GTSNPN, CDR2 SVGIG (reference sequence). In nucleotides, the CDR3 is TGTGCCCGAGGGACAGGGAACACCGGGGAGCTGTTTTTT. Protein product: CARGTGNTGELFF.